This T cell receptor beta chain was sequenced in a study of identical twins. Study-level results: Rather than following the same donors, the conclusions depended on cross-sectional statistical analysis.

TCRdb called the 5' RACE reads again in MiXCR, with one record for every CDR3 protein. The sample lists approximately 690,000 distinct CDR3 sequences, approximately 6% seen once, with 1.5% to 2% in the top ten. Healthy Caucasian donors formed the entire cohort. This clonotype has a handful of counts. Its antigen remains unidentified. This CDR3 spans 13 amino acids. Germline lookup yields CDR1 DFQATT and CDR2 SNEGSKA (reference sequence). The V end lost 7 bases, the J end lost 2 bases, and 12 bases lay between the germline ends. The clonotype comes from a man younger than 30 in good health. The sample consisted of naive T cells sorted from blood. The chain links TRBV20-1 to TRBJ2-1; a possible D gene is TRBD2 (5 bases). For the CDR3, the DNA is TGCAGTGGAGAGGGAGTAACCTACAATGAGCAGTTCTTC. As protein: CSGEGVTYNEQFF.